This entry lists 6 T cell receptor beta chains sequenced from one sample in a study of radiotherapy plus CTLA-4 blockade in lung cancer. Produced via immunoSEQ multiplex PCR; TCRdb's table is partial and in-frame only. This table holds about 80,000 clones, more than 75% found once. The source material was peripheral blood, sampled from a patient treated with radiotherapy plus ipilimumab. All receptors derive from a human donor with non-small cell lung cancer who had a partial response to radiotherapy plus ipilimumab.

V and J are TRBV19 and TRBJ2-7; TRBD1 matches 7 bases. Germline CDR1 reads LNHDA; CDR2 reads SQIVND (reference sequence). The junction had 5 bases not matched to a gene; V was cut back by 1 base and J by 2 bases. The CDR3 extends over 15 amino acids. The CDR3 loop reads CASSIAGQVPYEQYF. CDR3 sequence (DNA): TGTGCCAGTAGTATAGCTGGACAGGTTCCCTACGAGCAGTACTTC.

This chain joins TRBV11-2 and TRBJ1-1; no reliable D call. The CDR3 runs to 14 residues. Germline V gene sequence: CDR1 SGHAT, CDR2 FQNNGV. The V and J ends lost 6 bases and 5 bases respectively, with 16 bases between them. CDR3 sequence reads: CASSKPGPGTEAFF. The CDR3, as DNA: TGTGCCAGCAGTAAGCCGGGTCCTGGGACTGAAGCTTTCTTT.

The V call is TRBV18, the J call TRBJ1-1; D might be TRBD1 (6 bases). CDR3 size: 13 residues. Germline-derived CDR1 and CDR2 are KGHSH and LQKENI. V shed 2 bases and J shed 5 bases, with 9 bases lying between them. CDR3 bases: TGTGCCAGCTCACCAGGGGGCCGGACTGAAGCTTTCTTT. Encoded protein: CASSPGGRTEAFF.

DNA of the CDR3: TGCGCCAGCAGCTTGGGAGGGGGGGTTGACGAGCAGTACTTC. This translates into CASSLGGGVDEQYF. The gene calls are TRBV5-1 and TRBJ2-7, with D perhaps matching TRBD2 (7 bases). The CDR3 runs 14 residues. Germline V gene sequence: CDR1 SGHRS, CDR2 YFSETQ. The germline V and J ends were trimmed by 0 bases and 5 bases, with 12 bases remaining between them.

Only a few counts were recorded for this clone. The chain recombines TRBV6-5 with TRBJ1-2; a weak D match, TRBD1 (5 bases). Trimming stripped 5 bases from V and 8 bases from J, with 15 bases between. In germline, CDR1 is MNHEY, CDR2 SVGAGI. The CDR3 sequence is 13 residues long. The CDR3 DNA reads TGTGCCAGCAGTGTAAATGCAGGGAAAGGCTACACCTTC. Its translation is CASSVNAGKGYTF.

The chain is built from TRBV27 and TRBJ1-2; 7 bases line up with TRBD1. Germline-derived CDR1 and CDR2 are MNHEY and SMNVEV (reference sequence). V lost 7 bases and J lost 0; bases outside the gene matches: 5. The length of the CDR3 is 14 residues. The CDR3 DNA sequence: TGTGCCAGCAAGGGGGCAGGGCCTAACTATGGCTACACCTTC. Amino acids: CASKGAGPNYGYTF.